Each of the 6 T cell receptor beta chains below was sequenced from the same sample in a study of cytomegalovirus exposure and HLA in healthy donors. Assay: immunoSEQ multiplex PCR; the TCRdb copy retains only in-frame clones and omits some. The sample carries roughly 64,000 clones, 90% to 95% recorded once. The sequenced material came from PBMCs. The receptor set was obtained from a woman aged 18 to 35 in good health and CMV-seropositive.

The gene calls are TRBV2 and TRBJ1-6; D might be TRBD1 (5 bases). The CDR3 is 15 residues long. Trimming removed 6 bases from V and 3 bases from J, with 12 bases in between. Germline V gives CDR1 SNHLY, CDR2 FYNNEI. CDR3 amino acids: CASREKDNYNSPLHF. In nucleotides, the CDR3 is TGTGCCAGCAGAGAAAAGGACAACTATAATTCACCCCTCCACTTT.

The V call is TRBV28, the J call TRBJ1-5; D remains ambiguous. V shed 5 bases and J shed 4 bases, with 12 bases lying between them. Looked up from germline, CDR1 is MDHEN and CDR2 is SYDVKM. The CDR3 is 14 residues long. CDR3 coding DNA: TGTGCCAGCAGTAGGCGGGGAGAGAATCAGCCCCAGCATTTT. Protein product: CASSRRGENQPQHF.

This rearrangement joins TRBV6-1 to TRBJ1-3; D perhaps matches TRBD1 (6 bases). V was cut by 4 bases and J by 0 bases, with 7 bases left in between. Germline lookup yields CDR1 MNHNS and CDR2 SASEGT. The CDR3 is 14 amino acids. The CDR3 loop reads CASSGRGSGNTIYF. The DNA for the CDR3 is TGTGCCAGCAGTGGCAGGGGCTCTGGAAACACCATATATTTT.

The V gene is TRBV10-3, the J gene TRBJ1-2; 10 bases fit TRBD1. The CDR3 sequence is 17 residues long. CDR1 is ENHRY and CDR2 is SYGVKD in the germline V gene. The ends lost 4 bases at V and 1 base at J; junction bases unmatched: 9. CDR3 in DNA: TGTGCCATCAGTGGGCCGGGACAGGGGTCTGTTAACTATGGCTACACCTTC. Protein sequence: CAISGPGQGSVNYGYTF.

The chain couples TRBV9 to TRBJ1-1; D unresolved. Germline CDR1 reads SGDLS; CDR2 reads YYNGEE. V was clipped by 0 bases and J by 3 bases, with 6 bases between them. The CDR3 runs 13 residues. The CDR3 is CASSVDGDTEAFF. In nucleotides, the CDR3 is TGTGCCAGCAGCGTAGACGGGGACACTGAAGCTTTCTTT.

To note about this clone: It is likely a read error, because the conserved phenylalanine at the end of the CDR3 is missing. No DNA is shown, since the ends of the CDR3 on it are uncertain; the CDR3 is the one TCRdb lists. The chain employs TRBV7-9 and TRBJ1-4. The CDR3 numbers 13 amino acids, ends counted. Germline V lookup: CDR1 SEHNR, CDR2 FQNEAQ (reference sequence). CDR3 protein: CASSLEALASTLI.